This TCR beta chain was profiled in a study of T cell changes during pregnancy in multiple sclerosis (dated by TCRdb to about 2019). For the study in its entirety: The study examined how the T cell repertoire changed over the course of pregnancy in women with multiple sclerosis.

Comments on this clone: Its recognized antigen is unknown. It has no much larger one-base neighbor in the sample; base qualities were not kept.

Receptor libraries were prepared by the immunoSEQ multiplex PCR assay. Here the immuneACCESS table is served through TCRdb, limited to in-frame sequences with V and J called. Missing clones are a known gap in these copies; in checked studies unresolved V genes cover under half, and the rest lacks a known reason. Within this sample are 40,000 to 60,000 clones, with approximately 93% of them counted one time only. The ten largest clonotypes hold 0.47% of the sample. The material was CD4+ T cells from peripheral blood mononuclear cells, obtained in the first trimester of pregnancy. This sequence originates from a female donor with multiple sclerosis, enrolled in a pregnancy study.

CDR3 protein: CASSPLSKTINYGYTF. The DNA is TGTGCCAGCTCACCCCTTTCGAAGACTATCAACTATGGCTACACCTTC. The chain is encoded by TRBV18 joined to TRBJ1-2; the D gene cannot be resolved reliably. The cysteine opens and the phenylalanine closes a CDR3 of 16 amino acids. Left in the record is the CDR3 DNA by itself, 48 bases read in frame from the first base. CDR1 KGHSH and CDR2 LQKENI were looked up in the germline V gene. V and J lose 3 bases and 2 bases, and a span of 16 bases separates them.